The 9 T cell receptor beta chains given below trace back to one sample, sequenced in a study of cytomegalovirus exposure and HLA in healthy donors. With 60 Vbeta and 13 Jbeta primers, the PCR was carried out. Assay: immunoSEQ multiplex PCR; the TCRdb copy retains only in-frame clones and omits some. The sample contains about 89,000 clones, around 86% of which appear only once. The sample taken for sequencing was PBMCs. The source of these receptors is a man aged 25-40 years in good health and CMV-seropositive.

This chain joins TRBV5-1 and TRBJ2-3, with 8 nucleotides matching TRBD2. There are 16 residues in the CDR3. In germline, CDR1 is SGHRS, CDR2 YFSETQ. V lost 3 bases and J lost 2; bases outside the gene matches: 8. In nucleotides, the CDR3 is TGCGCCAGCAGCTCTTTTATAGCGGGACCCACAGATACGCAGTATTTT. Amino acid sequence: CASSSFIAGPTDTQYF.

This clone was detected only a few times. This sequence joins TRBV21-1 and TRBJ2-1; no check of the table's D call, TRBD2, against the DNA was made. TRBV21-1 is an annotated pseudogene. The CDR3 runs 15 residues. The CDR3 DNA reads as TGTGCCAGCCCTCCGGGACTAGCGGACTACAATGAGCAGTTCTTC. Translating gives CASPPGLADYNEQFF.

V gene TRBV9 combines with J gene TRBJ2-1; tentatively, D is TRBD1 (5 bases). This CDR3 has 15 residues. Trimming shortened V by 0 bases and J by 2 bases, and 9 bases separated the two germline ends. Germline loops: CDR1 SGDLS, CDR2 YYNGEE. The CDR3 DNA reads TGTGCCAGCAGCGTAGGGGCAGGGCCCTACAATGAGCAGTTCTTC. Its translation: CASSVGAGPYNEQFF.

The CDR3 DNA reads as TGTGCCAGCAGGAGGGAGGGCTACGAGCAGTACTTC. As protein: CASRREGYEQYF. V is TRBV2 and J is TRBJ2-7, with 7 bases that match TRBD2. CDR3 length: 12 residues. V was clipped by 6 bases and J by 3 bases; unmatched bases: 2. The germline V gene encodes CDR1 SNHLY and CDR2 FYNNEI.

V is TRBV11-3 and J is TRBJ2-2; possible D gene TRBD1, 6 bases. Germline assignment: CDR1 SGHNT and CDR2 YENEEA. Trimming removed 3 bases from V and 0 bases from J, with 8 bases in between. This CDR3 is built from 15 residues. The DNA for the CDR3 is TGTGCCAGCAGCTTGGGACACCCGAACACCGGGGAGCTGTTTTTT. Amino acids: CASSLGHPNTGELFF. Filled out from reference TRBV11-3 and TRBJ2-2, the complete variable domain reads EAGVVQSPRYKIIEKKQPVAFWCNPISGHNTLYWYLQNLGQGPELLIRYENEEAVDDSQLPKDRFSAERLKGVDSTLKIQPAELGDSAVYLCASSLGHPNTGELFFGEGSRLTVL.

Only a few counts were recorded for this clone. The chain joins TRBV25-1 to TRBJ2-1, with 13 bases aligning to TRBD2. The germline V gene encodes CDR1 MGHDK and CDR2 SYGVNS. The length of the CDR3 is 15 residues. Trimming took 5 bases from V and 7 from J; bases not matched to a gene: 5. The CDR3 loop is CASSQLAGGENEQFF. The CDR3 DNA reads TGTGCCAGCAGTCAACTAGCGGGAGGGGAGAATGAGCAGTTCTTC.

This chain connects TRBV28 to TRBJ2-3; TRBD2 matches at 7 bases. The CDR3 contains 16 residues. J was trimmed by 3 bases and V by 0 bases; bases with no gene match: 6. The germline gives CDR1 MDHEN, CDR2 SYDVKM. The CDR3 spells CASSLWGVGGTDTQYF. The CDR3 nucleotides are TGTGCCAGCAGTTTATGGGGGGTGGGGGGGACAGATACGCAGTATTTT.

The chain is built from TRBV27 and TRBJ2-5, with TRBD2 matching over 12 bases. Germline V lookup: CDR1 MNHEY, CDR2 SMNVEV (reference sequence). Trimming at V came to 3 bases and at J to 4 bases, leaving 6 bases not matched to a gene. The CDR3 is 16 amino acids. DNA for the CDR3: TGTGCCAGCAGTTTCTCTAGCGGGAGGGCCGGAGAGACCCAGTACTTC. It is translated as CASSFSSGRAGETQYF.

The rearrangement uses TRBV10-2 and TRBJ1-1; 7 positions agree with TRBD1. The J segment lost 5 bases and the V segment lost 6 bases, leaving 9 bases of the junction unmatched. Germline CDR1 WSHSY, CDR2 SAAADI. This CDR3 spans 14 amino acids. CDR3 DNA: TGCGCCAGCAGCCGACAGGGCGGGGGGACTGAAGCTTTCTTT. It is translated as CASSRQGGGTEAFF.